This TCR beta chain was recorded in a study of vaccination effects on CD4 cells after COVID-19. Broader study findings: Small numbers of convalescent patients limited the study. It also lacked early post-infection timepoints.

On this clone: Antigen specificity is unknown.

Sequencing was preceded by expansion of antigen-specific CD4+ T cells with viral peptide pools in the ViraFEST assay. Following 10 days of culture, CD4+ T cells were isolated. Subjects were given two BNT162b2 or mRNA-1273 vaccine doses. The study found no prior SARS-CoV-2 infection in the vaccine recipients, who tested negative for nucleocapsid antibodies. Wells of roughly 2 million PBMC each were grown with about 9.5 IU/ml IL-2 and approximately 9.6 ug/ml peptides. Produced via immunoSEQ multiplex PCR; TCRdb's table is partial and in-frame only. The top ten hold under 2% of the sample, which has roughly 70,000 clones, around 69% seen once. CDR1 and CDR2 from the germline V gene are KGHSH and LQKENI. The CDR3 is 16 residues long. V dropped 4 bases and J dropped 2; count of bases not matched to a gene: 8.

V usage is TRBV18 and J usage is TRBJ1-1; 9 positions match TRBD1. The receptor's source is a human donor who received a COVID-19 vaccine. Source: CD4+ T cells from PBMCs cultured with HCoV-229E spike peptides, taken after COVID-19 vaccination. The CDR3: CASSLRTGDFNTEAFF. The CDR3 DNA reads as TGTGCCAGCTCACTCAGGACAGGGGACTTCAACACTGAAGCTTTCTTT.